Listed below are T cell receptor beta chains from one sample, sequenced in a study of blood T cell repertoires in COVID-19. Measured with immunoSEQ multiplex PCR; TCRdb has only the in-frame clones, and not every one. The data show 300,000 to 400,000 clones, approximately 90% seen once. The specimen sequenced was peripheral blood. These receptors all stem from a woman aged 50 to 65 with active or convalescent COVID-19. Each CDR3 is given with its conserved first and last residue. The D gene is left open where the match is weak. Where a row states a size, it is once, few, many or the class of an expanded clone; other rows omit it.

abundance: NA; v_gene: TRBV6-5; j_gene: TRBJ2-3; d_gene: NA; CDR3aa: CASSRLEDSTDTQYF; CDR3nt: TGTGCCAGCAGCCGACTAGAAGATAGCACAGATACGCAGTATTTT
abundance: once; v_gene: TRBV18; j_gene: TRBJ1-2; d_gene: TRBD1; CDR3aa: CASSPLQGALGDGYTF; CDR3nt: TGTGCCAGCTCACCGCTACAGGGGGCCCTGGGGGATGGCTACACCTTC
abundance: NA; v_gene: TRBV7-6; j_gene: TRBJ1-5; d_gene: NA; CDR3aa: CASSLAAGLSNQPQHF; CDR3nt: TGTGCCAGCAGCTTAGCGGCAGGGCTGAGCAATCAGCCCCAGCATTTT
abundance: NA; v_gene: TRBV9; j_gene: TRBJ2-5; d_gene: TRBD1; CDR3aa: CASSVGVQGPPINQETQYF; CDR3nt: TGTGCCAGCAGCGTAGGGGTACAGGGGCCGCCAATAAACCAAGAGACCCAGTACTTC
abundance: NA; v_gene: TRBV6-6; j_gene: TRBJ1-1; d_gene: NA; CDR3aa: CASSYSQRNTEAFF; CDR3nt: TGTGCCAGCAGTTACTCCCAGCGGAACACTGAAGCTTTCTTT
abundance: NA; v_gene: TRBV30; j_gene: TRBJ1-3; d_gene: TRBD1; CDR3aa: CAWSGPVKTGGLAGNTIYF; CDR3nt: TGTGCCTGGAGTGGCCCGGTTAAAACAGGGGGCTTAGCTGGAAACACCATATATTTT
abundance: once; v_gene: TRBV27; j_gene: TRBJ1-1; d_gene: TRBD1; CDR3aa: CASSLTTGGFEAFF; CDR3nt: TGTGCCAGCAGTTTAACGACAGGGGGCTTTGAAGCTTTCTTT
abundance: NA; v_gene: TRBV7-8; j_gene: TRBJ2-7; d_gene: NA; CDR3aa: CASSSAPGSRNYEQYF; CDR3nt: TGTGCCAGCAGCTCGGCCCCAGGGTCTCGGAACTACGAGCAGTACTTC
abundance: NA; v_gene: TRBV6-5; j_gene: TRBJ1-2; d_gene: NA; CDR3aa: CASSSLDRMGYGYTF; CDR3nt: TGTGCCAGCAGCAGCCTCGACAGGATGGGCTATGGCTACACCTTC
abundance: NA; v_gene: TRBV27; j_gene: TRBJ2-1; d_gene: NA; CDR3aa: CASGSRNRGYNEQFF; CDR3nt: TGTGCCAGCGGATCGCGCAACCGAGGCTACAATGAGCAGTTCTTC
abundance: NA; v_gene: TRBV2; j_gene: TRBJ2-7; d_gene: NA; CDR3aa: CASSAHGGAYEQYF; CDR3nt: TGTGCCAGCAGTGCCCACGGCGGGGCCTACGAGCAGTACTTC
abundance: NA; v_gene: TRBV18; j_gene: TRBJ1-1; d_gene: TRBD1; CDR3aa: CASSPRRGTVLMNTEAFF; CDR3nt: TGTGCCAGCTCACCACGAAGAGGGACAGTCCTCATGAACACTGAAGCTTTCTTT
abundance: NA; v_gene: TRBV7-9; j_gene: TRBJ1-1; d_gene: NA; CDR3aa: CASSSVKWGLVEAFF; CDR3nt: TGTGCCAGCAGCTCCGTAAAATGGGGCCTGGTAGAAGCTTTCTTT
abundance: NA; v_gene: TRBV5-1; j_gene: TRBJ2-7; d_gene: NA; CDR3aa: CASSFLSGSYEQYF; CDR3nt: TGCGCCAGCAGCTTTTTGAGCGGTTCCTACGAGCAGTACTTC
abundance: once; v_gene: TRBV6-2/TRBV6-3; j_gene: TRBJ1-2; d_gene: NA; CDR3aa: CASSYSNGPAF; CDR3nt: TGTGCCAGCAGTTACTCGAATGGGCCAGCCTTC
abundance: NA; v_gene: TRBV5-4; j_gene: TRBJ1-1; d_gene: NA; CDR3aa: CASSSDRTSEAFF; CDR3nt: TGTGCCAGCAGCTCCGACAGGACTTCTGAAGCTTTCTTT
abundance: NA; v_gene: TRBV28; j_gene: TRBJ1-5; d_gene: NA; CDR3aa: CASSLGPNQPQHF; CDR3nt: TGTGCCAGCAGTTTAGGGCCGAATCAGCCCCAGCATTTT
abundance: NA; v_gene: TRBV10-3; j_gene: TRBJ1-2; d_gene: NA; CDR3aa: CAISVGANYGYTF; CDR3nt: TGTGCCATCAGTGTGGGAGCTAACTATGGCTACACCTTC
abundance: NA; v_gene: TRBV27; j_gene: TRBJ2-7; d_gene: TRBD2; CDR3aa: CASRLAGTYEQYF; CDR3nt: TGTGCCAGCAGACTAGCGGGTACGTACGAGCAGTACTTC
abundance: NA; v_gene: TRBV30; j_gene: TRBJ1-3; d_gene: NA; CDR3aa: CAWTPPGGPTIYF; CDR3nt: TGTGCCTGGACACCCCCGGGGGGGCCGACCATATATTTT
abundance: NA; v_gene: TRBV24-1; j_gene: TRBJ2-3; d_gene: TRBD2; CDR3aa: CATSDLGAGASDTQYF; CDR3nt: TGTGCCACCAGTGATTTGGGAGCGGGGGCGTCAGATACGCAGTATTTT
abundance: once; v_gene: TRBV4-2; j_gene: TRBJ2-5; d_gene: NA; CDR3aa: CASSQVGVVEETQYF; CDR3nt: TGTGCCAGCAGCCAAGTCGGGGTGGTAGAAGAGACCCAGTACTTC
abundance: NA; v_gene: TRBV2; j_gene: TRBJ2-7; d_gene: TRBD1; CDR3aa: CASSDDRGGYEQYF; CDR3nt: TGTGCCAGCAGCGATGACAGGGGAGGCTACGAGCAGTACTTC
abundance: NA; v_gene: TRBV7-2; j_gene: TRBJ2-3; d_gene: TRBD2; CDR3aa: CASSLASGVYTDTQYF; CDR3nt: TGTGCCAGCAGCTTAGCCAGCGGGGTTTACACAGATACGCAGTATTTT
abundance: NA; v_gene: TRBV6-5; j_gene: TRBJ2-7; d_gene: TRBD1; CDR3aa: CASSYSTGGVSYEQYF; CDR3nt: TGTGCCAGCAGTTACTCGACAGGGGGAGTTTCCTACGAGCAGTACTTC
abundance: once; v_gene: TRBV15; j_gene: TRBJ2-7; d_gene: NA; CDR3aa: CATSLQDAYEQYF; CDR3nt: TGTGCCACCAGTCTACAGGACGCCTACGAGCAGTACTTC
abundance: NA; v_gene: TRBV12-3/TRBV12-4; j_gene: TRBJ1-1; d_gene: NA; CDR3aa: CASSPAGYTEAFF; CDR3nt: TGTGCCAGCAGCCCAGCGGGATACACTGAAGCTTTCTTT
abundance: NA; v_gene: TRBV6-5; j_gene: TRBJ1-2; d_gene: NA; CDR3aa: CASSYSTLIGSHGYTF; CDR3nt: TGTGCCAGCAGTTACTCGACACTCATCGGGAGCCATGGCTACACCTTC
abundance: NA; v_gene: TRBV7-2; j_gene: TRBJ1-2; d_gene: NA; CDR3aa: CASSPGGWRVVYGYTF; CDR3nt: TGTGCCAGCAGCCCCGGAGGTTGGCGGGTGGTCTATGGCTACACCTTC
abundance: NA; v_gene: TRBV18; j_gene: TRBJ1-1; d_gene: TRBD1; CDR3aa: CASSPMQGTGATGNTEAFF; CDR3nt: TGTGCCAGCTCACCAATGCAGGGGACAGGGGCGACGGGGAACACTGAAGCTTTCTTT
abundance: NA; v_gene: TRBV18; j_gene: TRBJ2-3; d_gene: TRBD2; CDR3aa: CASSPTRPGAGGDTQYF; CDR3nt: TGTGCCAGCTCACCCACGAGGCCGGGAGCCGGGGGGGATACGCAGTATTTT
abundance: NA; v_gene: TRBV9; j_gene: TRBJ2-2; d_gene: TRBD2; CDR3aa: CASSPGSSGYIGELFF; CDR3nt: TGTGCCAGCAGCCCAGGGTCTAGCGGGTATATCGGGGAGCTGTTTTTT
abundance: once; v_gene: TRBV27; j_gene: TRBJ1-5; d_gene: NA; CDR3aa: CASSFRNGDQPQHF; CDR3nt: TGTGCCAGCAGTTTTCGCAACGGGGATCAGCCCCAGCATTTT
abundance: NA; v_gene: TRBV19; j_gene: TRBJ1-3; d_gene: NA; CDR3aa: CASSIREGVSGNTIYF; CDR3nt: TGTGCCAGTAGTATTAGAGAAGGAGTCTCTGGAAACACCATATATTTT
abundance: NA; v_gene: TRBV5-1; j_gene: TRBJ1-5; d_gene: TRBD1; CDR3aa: CASSLTGGKGNQPQHF; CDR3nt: TGCGCCAGCAGCTTGACAGGGGGCAAGGGCAATCAGCCCCAGCATTTT
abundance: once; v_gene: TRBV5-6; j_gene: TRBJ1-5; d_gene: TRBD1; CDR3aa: CASSQTGDQPQHF; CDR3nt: TGTGCCAGCAGCCAAACAGGGGATCAGCCCCAGCATTTT
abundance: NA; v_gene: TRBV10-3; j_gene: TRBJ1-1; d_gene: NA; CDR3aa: CAISESSGGYTEAFF; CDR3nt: TGTGCCATCAGTGAGTCCAGTGGGGGGTACACTGAAGCTTTCTTT